Listed below are T cell receptor beta chains from one sample, sequenced in a study of regulatory dendritic cells for organ transplantation. Antigens of these TCRs are unknown. Clones were sequenced by immunoSEQ multiplex PCR, and TCRdb holds only the in-frame ones, with some missing. The data contain around 21,000 clones, approximately 83% of them singletons. The specimen sequenced was naive CD4+ T cells from blood cultured with dendritic cells. Every receptor here comes from a human donor in good health. Both conserved end residues are part of each CDR3. D genes are given only for firm matches. Clone size is given for some rows only: seen once, a few or many times, or a class if the clone is expanded.

d_gene	v_gene	j_gene	abundance	CDR3aa	CDR3nt
-	TRBV10-3	TRBJ2-3	-	CAISGQSTDTQYF	TGTGCCATCAGCGGACAGAGCACAGATACGCAGTATTTT
-	TRBV6-6	TRBJ1-2	-	CASSSDVAAGYGYTF	TGTGCCAGCAGTTCCGATGTGGCCGCGGGCTATGGCTACACCTTC
TRBD1	TRBV2	TRBJ1-1	-	CASRDRRLNTEAFF	TGTGCCAGCAGGGACAGGAGACTGAACACTGAAGCTTTCTTT
-	TRBV21-1	TRBJ1-1	few	CASSCDDTENTEAFF	TGTGCCAGCAGCTGCGATGACACGGAGAACACTGAAGCTTTCTTT
TRBD2	TRBV5-1	TRBJ2-3	-	CASSPGTSGDTQYF	TGCGCCAGCAGCCCCGGGACTAGCGGAGATACGCAGTATTTT
-	TRBV6-5	TRBJ1-2	-	CASSYGTTSFYGYTF	TGTGCCAGCAGTTACGGGACAACCTCTTTCTATGGCTACACCTTC
TRBD2	TRBV7-9	TRBJ2-3	-	CASSLARGTSLAYF	TGTGCCAGCAGCTTAGCGCGGGGGACTAGTCTAGCGTATTTT
-	TRBV6-1	TRBJ2-3	-	CASSDSGVTDTQYF	TGTGCCAGCAGTGATTCGGGGGTAACAGATACGCAGTATTTT
-	TRBV14	TRBJ1-6	few	CASSQDLQTYNSPLHF	TGTGCCAGCAGCCAAGATCTGCAGACCTATAATTCACCCCTCCACTTT
-	TRBV7-2	TRBJ1-4	-	CASSPSGAPGGNEKLFF	TGTGCCAGCAGCCCAAGCGGGGCCCCGGGGGGGAATGAAAAACTGTTTTTT
-	TRBV27	TRBJ2-2	-	CASSLLGAGTGELFF	TGTGCCAGCAGTTTATTGGGAGCTGGTACCGGGGAGCTGTTTTTT
-	TRBV6-5	TRBJ2-7	-	CASGRDGSSYEQYF	TGTGCCAGCGGCCGGGACGGGAGCTCCTACGAGCAGTACTTC
-	TRBV19	TRBJ1-2	-	CASSIRGYGYTF	TGTGCCAGTAGTATTAGAGGCTATGGCTACACCTTC
-	TRBV15	TRBJ1-1	-	CATSRGDTNTEAFF	TGTGCCACCAGCAGAGGGGACACCAACACTGAAGCTTTCTTT
TRBD2	TRBV4-3	TRBJ2-4	-	CASSHRLAGGPLDKNIQYF	TGCGCCAGCAGCCACCGACTAGCGGGAGGGCCTCTAGACAAAAACATTCAGTACTTC
-	TRBV18	TRBJ2-1	-	CASSPSPSVYEQFF	TGTGCCAGCTCACCATCTCCTTCCGTCTATGAGCAGTTCTTC
-	TRBV11-2	TRBJ1-4	-	CASSLMGAYNEKLFF	TGTGCCAGCAGCCTCATGGGGGCCTACAATGAAAAACTGTTTTTT
TRBD1	TRBV12-5	TRBJ1-1	-	CASGLAGGGTEAFF	TGTGCTAGTGGTTTGGCAGGGGGGGGCACTGAAGCTTTCTTT
-	TRBV18	TRBJ1-4	-	CASSSGLTANEKLFF	TGTGCCAGCTCATCAGGGTTAACGGCTAATGAAAAACTGTTTTTT
-	TRBV2	TRBJ2-5	-	CASSNQLSAAQYF	TGTGCCAGCAGTAACCAGCTCTCCGCAGCCCAGTACTTC
-	TRBV7-8	TRBJ2-1	-	CASSARGSEQFF	TGTGCCAGCAGTGCCAGGGGAAGTGAGCAGTTCTTC
TRBD1	TRBV11-2	TRBJ2-7	once	CASSFHRDSYEQYF	TGTGCCAGCAGCTTCCACCGGGACAGCTACGAGCAGTACTTC
-	TRBV7-7	TRBJ2-5	-	CASSLLASSETQYF	TGTGCTAGCAGCTTGCTAGCTAGTTCAGAGACCCAGTACTTC
-	TRBV28	TRBJ2-6	few	CASSQPGLSPGANVLTF	TGTGCCAGCAGTCAACCGGGCCTCAGCCCTGGGGCCAACGTCCTGACTTTC
TRBD1	TRBV6-6	TRBJ1-1	-	CASILGTGNTEAFF	TGTGCCAGCATCCTAGGGACAGGGAACACTGAAGCTTTCTTT
-	TRBV15	TRBJ2-7	-	CATSVMGQGRYEQYF	TGTGCCACCAGCGTCATGGGGCAGGGTCGTTACGAGCAGTACTTC
TRBD2	TRBV7-2	TRBJ2-7	-	CASSLGGFLNEQYF	TGTGCCAGCAGTTTGGGAGGGTTTCTAAACGAGCAGTACTTC
-	TRBV20-1	TRBJ2-3	-	CSPRRTDTQYF	TGCAGTCCCAGACGCACAGATACGCAGTATTTT
-	TRBV5-5	TRBJ2-7	once	CASSSRIPGDIYEQYF	TGTGCCAGCAGTTCACGGATTCCGGGGGATATTTACGAGCAGTACTTC